What follows describes a single T cell receptor beta chain. What it binds is not known. The CDR3 spans 14 residues. V shed 8 bases and J 0 bases; nucleotides not matched to a gene: 6. Looked up from germline, CDR1 is MNHEY and CDR2 is SVGAGI. The sample belongs to a study of T cell responses to AZD1222 COVID-19 vaccine. Overall study results and limits: Baseline antibody screening turned up just a handful of seropositive AZD1222 recipients. A rise in Spike-specific TCR breadth and depth followed two AZD1222 doses.

The table came from immunoSEQ multiplex PCR; TCRdb's copy has only in-frame clones and leaves some out. The profile covers 100,000 to 150,000 clones, with less than 95% appearing a single time and roughly 7.2% taken by the ten largest. This material consisted of peripheral blood, taken on day 0 of AZD1222 vaccination. The chain employs TRBV6-5 and TRBJ1-2; TRBD1 matches at 7 bases. The clonotype originates from an adult in good health. The CDR3 here is CASRQGQANYGYTF. Written as DNA, the CDR3 is TGTGCCAGCCGACAGGGACAAGCTAACTATGGCTACACCTTC.